These 8 T cell receptor beta chains originate from one sample sequenced in a study of blood T cell repertoires in COVID-19. Some clones are missing from TCRdb's copy, which holds only in-frame ones; the method was immunoSEQ multiplex PCR. The sample contains approximately 170,000 clones, around four fifths of which appear only once. Sequenced material: peripheral blood. The receptors here all came from a human donor in a cohort sampled during active COVID-19.

The chain has TRBV28 and TRBJ1-4; 8 nucleotides agree with TRBD1. J lost 6 bases, V lost 6 bases, and 9 bases had no gene match. The CDR3 contains 15 residues. Germline V gives CDR1 MDHEN, CDR2 SYDVKM. The CDR3 bases are TGTGCCAGCAGGCCCAGGACAGGGCCATATGAAAAACTGTTTTTT. Amino acid sequence: CASRPRTGPYEKLFF. The variable domain in full, with the rest retrieved from reference TRBV28 and TRBJ1-4, is DVKVTQSSRYLVKRTGEKVFLECVQDMDHENMFWYRQDPGLGLRLIYFSYDVKMKEKGDIPEGYSVSREKKERFSLILESASTNQTSMYLCASRPRTGPYEKLFFGSGTQLSVL.

The rearrangement joins TRBV4-3 to TRBJ2-1; tentatively, D is TRBD2 (6 bases). Germline CDR1 is LGHNA and CDR2 is YSLEER. V was pared by 3 bases and J by 2 bases, with 17 bases between. This CDR3 has 17 residues. The DNA for the CDR3 is TGCGCCAGCAGCCATATCCGCGGGGATCTGACCTACAATGAGCAGTTCTTC. It encodes CASSHIRGDLTYNEQFF.

The chain employs TRBV7-2 and TRBJ2-1; 9 bases map to TRBD2. Germline V lookup: CDR1 SGHTA, CDR2 FQGNSA. This CDR3 comprises 16 residues. V was clipped by 5 bases and J by 12 bases; unmatched bases: 17. CDR3 loop: CASSTPPGLAGKGQFF. For the CDR3, the DNA is TGTGCCAGCAGCACACCACCGGGACTAGCCGGGAAAGGGCAGTTCTTC.

The rearrangement joins TRBV9 to TRBJ1-6; maybe TRBD1 (5 bases). Trimming took off 3 bases at V and 3 bases at J, with 7 bases between the two ends. From germline, CDR1 is SGDLS and CDR2 YYNGEE. The CDR3 length is 14 residues. The CDR3 bases are TGTGCCAGCAGCGCCGACAGCTATAATTCACCCCTCCACTTT. Residues: CASSADSYNSPLHF.

This chain uses TRBV28 with TRBJ1-2; D gene ambiguous. This CDR3 contains 14 residues. The germline gives CDR1 MDHEN, CDR2 SYDVKM. Trimming stripped 3 bases from V and 4 bases from J, with 12 bases between. The CDR3 region is CASSFNGRLYGYTF. The CDR3 DNA sequence: TGTGCCAGCAGTTTTAATGGCAGGCTCTATGGCTACACCTTC.

This chain connects TRBV28 to TRBJ2-7; possibly TRBD1 for D (6 bases). This CDR3 region has 15 residues. In germline, CDR1 is MDHEN, CDR2 SYDVKM. Trimming shortened V by 7 bases and J by 0 bases, and 16 bases separated the two germline ends. The CDR3 here is CASTTPRGYSYEQYF. The CDR3 region has the DNA TGTGCCAGCACCACCCCCAGGGGATACTCCTACGAGCAGTACTTC.

This clone was observed many times. The gene calls are TRBV28 and TRBJ1-2; D may be TRBD1 (5 bases). Germline V lookup: CDR1 MDHEN, CDR2 SYDVKM. The CDR3 runs 17 residues. The V end lost 2 bases, the J end lost 2 bases, and 18 bases lay between the germline ends. The CDR3 region has the DNA TGTGCCAGCAGTTTAGGTATCCAGGGCGTAACAAACTATGGCTACACCTTC. This encodes CASSLGIQGVTNYGYTF.

This chain uses TRBV7-9 with TRBJ2-7; the match to TRBD1 covers 8 bases. This CDR3 has 14 residues. V shed 2 bases and J 5 bases; nucleotides not matched to a gene: 5. Germline loops: CDR1 SEHNR, CDR2 FQNEAQ (reference sequence). The CDR3: CASSLPRGRNEQYF. CDR3 coding DNA: TGTGCCAGCAGCTTACCCAGGGGGCGGAACGAGCAGTACTTC.